What follows is one T cell receptor (beta chain) and its context. The data are from a study of blood T cell repertoires in COVID-19. Sequenced by immunoSEQ multiplex PCR; TCRdb stores in-frame clones only, minus some. The repertoire holds 50,000 to 60,000 clones, with 90% to 95% as singletons. The clonotype comes from a woman of 80 years or more with acute or convalescent COVID-19. Sequences were obtained from peripheral blood.

The chain's CDR3 is CASRGQGGTYGYTF. CDR3 DNA sequence: TGTGCCAGTAGGGGACAGGGAGGAACCTATGGCTACACCTTC. The chain links TRBV19 to TRBJ1-2; 9 nucleotides line up with TRBD1. V lost 6 bases, J lost 4 bases, and 6 bases stayed unmatched. Germline-derived CDR1 and CDR2 are LNHDA and SQIVND (reference sequence). The CDR3 extends over 14 amino acids.